Given below is one T cell receptor (beta chain) in context. Its specificity is not known. This specimen belongs to a study of blood T cells in healthy people across ages. Next came a second PCR, run for roughly 6 to 11 cycles, which used a sample-barcoded 5' primer along with a J-beta primer mix. MiXCR, applied by TCRdb to the 5' RACE reads, yields one record per CDR3 protein. Counted here are approximately 800,000 distinct CDR3 sequences, approximately 35% occurring once; the ten biggest clones make up 13%. Whole-study results and caveats: Long-lived donors carried more naive CD4+ cells and greater diversity than aged donors. Estimates drawn from one million T cells were deemed to understate diversity.

The TCR comes from a young man in good health. Sample: blood.

CDR3 protein: CASSGRTGPDPNYGYTF. The CDR3 nucleotides are TGTGCCAGCAGCGGACGGACAGGTCCCGATCCCAACTATGGCTACACCTTC. The V call is TRBV5-6, the J call TRBJ1-2, with 7 bases lining up with TRBD1. The V and J ends lost 4 bases and 2 bases, in that order; junction bases with no gene match: 14. Per the germline V gene, CDR1 is SGHDT and CDR2 is YYEEEE. CDR3 length equals 17 residues.